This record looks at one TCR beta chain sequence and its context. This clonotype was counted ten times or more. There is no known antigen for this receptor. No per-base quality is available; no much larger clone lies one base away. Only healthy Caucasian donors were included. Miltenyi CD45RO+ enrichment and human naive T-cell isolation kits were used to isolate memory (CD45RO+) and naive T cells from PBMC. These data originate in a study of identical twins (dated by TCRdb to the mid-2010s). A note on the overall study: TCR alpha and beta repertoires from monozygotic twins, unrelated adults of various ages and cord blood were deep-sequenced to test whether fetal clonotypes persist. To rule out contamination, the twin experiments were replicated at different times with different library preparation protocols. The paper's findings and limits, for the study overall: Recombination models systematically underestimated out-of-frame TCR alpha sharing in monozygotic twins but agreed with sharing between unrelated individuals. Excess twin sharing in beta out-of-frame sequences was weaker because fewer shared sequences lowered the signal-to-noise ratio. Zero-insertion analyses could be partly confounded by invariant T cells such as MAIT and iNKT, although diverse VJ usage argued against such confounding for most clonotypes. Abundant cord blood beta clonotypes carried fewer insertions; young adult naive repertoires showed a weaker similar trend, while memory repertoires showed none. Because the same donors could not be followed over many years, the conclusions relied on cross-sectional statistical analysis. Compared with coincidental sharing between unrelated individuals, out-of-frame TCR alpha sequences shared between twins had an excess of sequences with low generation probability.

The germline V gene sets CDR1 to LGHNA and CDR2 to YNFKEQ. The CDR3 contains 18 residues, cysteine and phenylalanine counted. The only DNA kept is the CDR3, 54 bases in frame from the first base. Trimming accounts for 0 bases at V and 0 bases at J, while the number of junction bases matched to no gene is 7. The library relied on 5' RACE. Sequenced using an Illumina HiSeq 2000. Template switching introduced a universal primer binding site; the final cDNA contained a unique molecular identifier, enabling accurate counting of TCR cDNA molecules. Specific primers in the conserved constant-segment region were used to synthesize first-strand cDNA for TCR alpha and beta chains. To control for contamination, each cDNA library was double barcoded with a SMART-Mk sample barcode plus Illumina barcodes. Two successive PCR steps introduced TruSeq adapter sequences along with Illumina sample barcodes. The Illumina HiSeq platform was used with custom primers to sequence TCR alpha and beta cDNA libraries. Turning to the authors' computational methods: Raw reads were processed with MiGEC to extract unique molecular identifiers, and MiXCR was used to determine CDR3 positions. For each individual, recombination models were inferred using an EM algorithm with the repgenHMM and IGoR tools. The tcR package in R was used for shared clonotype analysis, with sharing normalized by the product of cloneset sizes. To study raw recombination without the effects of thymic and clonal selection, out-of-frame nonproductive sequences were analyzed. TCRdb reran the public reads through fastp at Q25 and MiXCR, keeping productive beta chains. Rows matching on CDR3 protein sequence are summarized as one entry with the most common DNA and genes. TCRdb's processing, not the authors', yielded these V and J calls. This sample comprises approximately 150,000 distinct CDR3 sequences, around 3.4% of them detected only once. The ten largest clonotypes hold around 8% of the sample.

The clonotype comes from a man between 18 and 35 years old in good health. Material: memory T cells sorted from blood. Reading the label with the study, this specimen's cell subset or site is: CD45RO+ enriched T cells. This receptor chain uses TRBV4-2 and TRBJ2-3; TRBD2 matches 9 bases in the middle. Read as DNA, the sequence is TGTGCCAGCAGCCAAGAAACTAGCGGGCGACTAAGCACAGATACGCAGTATTTT. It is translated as CASSQETSGRLSTDTQYF.